Listed below are T cell receptor beta chains from one sample, sequenced in a study of blood T cell repertoires in COVID-19. Clones were sequenced by immunoSEQ multiplex PCR, and TCRdb holds only the in-frame ones, with some missing. The sample carries 140,000 or so clones, roughly 87% recorded once. Specimen: peripheral blood. The receptors come from a woman aged 45-65 years with acute or convalescent COVID-19. The CDR3 runs from the conserved cysteine through the conserved F or W.

V gene	CDR3 length	J gene	CDR3 protein
TRBV7-3	15	TRBJ2-1	CASSLGTSGNNEQFF
TRBV11-2	16	TRBJ2-4	CASSPSGSIAKNIQYF
TRBV13	15	TRBJ2-5	CASSLTSGGEETQYF
TRBV9	15	TRBJ2-1	CASSVDSGPYNEQFF
TRBV28	15	TRBJ1-1	CASSSPPGGTPEAFF
TRBV30	13	TRBJ2-5	CAWSVLPQETQYF
TRBV10-1	12	TRBJ1-5	CASSNNNQPQHF
TRBV9	14	TRBJ1-2	CASSVGGREYGYTF
TRBV5-1	14	TRBJ2-7	CASSMTAGSYEQYF
TRBV3-1/TRBV3-2	15	TRBJ2-1	CASSQHPGTSGEQFF
TRBV7-2	14	TRBJ2-1	CASRDTGLNNEQFF
TRBV5-6	14	TRBJ2-7	CASSLASVKYEQYF
TRBV15	12	TRBJ1-2	CATSRVGGGYTF